A selection of T cell receptor beta chains follows, all from one sample in a study of T cell responses to AZD1222 COVID-19 vaccine. Repertoires were generated with immunoSEQ multiplex PCR, while TCRdb's copy carries only in-frame clones and drops some. This sample has about 140,000 clones, with around 92% found just once. The material was peripheral blood, obtained on day 0 of AZD1222 vaccination. These receptors were collected from an adult in good health. The CDR3 runs from the conserved cysteine through the conserved F or W. The D gene is left open where the match is weak. Expanded clones are given a class, and other clones once, few, many or no size at all.

clone size	D gene	V gene	J gene	CDR3 protein	CDR3 DNA
NA	TRBD2	TRBV29-1	TRBJ2-1	CSAGRVPSYNEQFF	TGCAGCGCCGGGAGGGTACCCTCCTACAATGAGCAGTTCTTC
NA	NA	TRBV4-2	TRBJ2-5	CASSQGTGVEGETQYF	TGTGCCAGCAGCCAAGGGACGGGGGTCGAGGGAGAGACCCAGTACTTC
once	NA	TRBV27	TRBJ1-2	CASSSQGPYGYTF	TGTGCCAGCAGTTCGCAGGGCCCTTATGGCTACACCTTC
NA	NA	TRBV7-2	TRBJ1-2	CASSLGRDYGYTF	TGTGCCAGCAGCTTAGGCAGGGACTATGGCTACACCTTC
NA	TRBD2	TRBV28	TRBJ2-7	CASSLAGLAYEQYF	TGTGCCAGCAGTCTCGCGGGACTAGCCTACGAGCAGTACTTC
NA	TRBD1	TRBV19	TRBJ1-5	CASSAWDRGIHQPQHF	TGTGCCAGTAGTGCGTGGGACAGGGGTATCCATCAGCCCCAGCATTTT
NA	NA	TRBV2	TRBJ1-3	CASSEVGVSGNTIYF	TGTGCCAGCAGTGAAGTTGGAGTCTCTGGAAACACCATATATTTT
NA	NA	TRBV12-3/TRBV12-4	TRBJ1-1	CASRTVGNTEAFF	TGTGCCAGCAGAACGGTCGGGAACACTGAAGCTTTCTTT
NA	TRBD1	TRBV29-1	TRBJ2-5	CSVDRDRQETQYF	TGCAGCGTTGACCGGGACAGACAAGAGACCCAGTACTTC
NA	NA	TRBV28	TRBJ1-1	CASSPGDNPLGTNTEAFF	TGTGCCAGCAGTCCTGGGGACAACCCCCTGGGTACGAACACTGAAGCTTTCTTT
NA	NA	TRBV5-1	TRBJ1-2	CASSPEPGWGTDGYTF	TGCGCCAGCAGCCCAGAACCTGGGTGGGGTACGGATGGCTACACCTTC
NA	TRBD2	TRBV5-1	TRBJ2-1	CASTTGRGDGNEQFF	TGCGCCAGCACCACCGGGAGGGGGGACGGCAATGAGCAGTTCTTC
NA	NA	TRBV13	TRBJ1-2	CASSFFQGNYGYTF	TGTGCCAGCAGCTTTTTCCAGGGGAACTATGGCTACACCTTC
NA	NA	TRBV4-1	TRBJ1-4	CASSQEGGQNEKLFF	TGCGCCAGCAGCCAAGAGGGCGGACAGAATGAAAAACTGTTTTTT
NA	NA	TRBV4-1	TRBJ1-5	CASSQGGNQPQHF	TGCGCCAGCAGCCAAGGGGGGAATCAGCCCCAGCATTTT
few	NA	TRBV10-1	TRBJ1-1	CASSDSGNGDEAFF	TGCGCCAGCAGTGATTCAGGGAATGGGGATGAAGCTTTCTTT
NA	NA	TRBV4-1	TRBJ1-2	CASSQAQGYGYTF	TGCGCCAGCAGCCAAGCACAGGGTTATGGCTACACCTTC
NA	TRBD1	TRBV3-1/TRBV3-2	TRBJ2-1	CASNSLKGAGEQFF	TGTGCCAGCAACTCCCTCAAGGGGGCGGGTGAGCAGTTCTTC
NA	TRBD2	TRBV6-1	TRBJ2-1	CASSEELAGGHEQFF	TGTGCCAGCAGTGAAGAGCTAGCGGGAGGGCATGAGCAGTTCTTC
NA	TRBD2	TRBV30	TRBJ2-1	CAWSHQIASGRNEQFF	TGTGCCTGGAGTCATCAAATCGCTAGCGGGAGGAATGAGCAGTTCTTC
NA	TRBD1	TRBV19	TRBJ1-3	CASSSAGQGVGAGNTIYF	TGTGCCAGTAGTAGCGCTGGGCAGGGGGTAGGAGCTGGAAACACCATATATTTT
NA	NA	TRBV19	TRBJ1-2	CASSMGHYGYTF	TGTGCCAGTAGTATGGGACATTATGGCTACACCTTC
NA	TRBD2	TRBV11-3	TRBJ2-1	CASSLDWNSGSFKQFF	TGTGCCAGCAGCTTAGATTGGAATAGCGGGAGTTTCAAGCAGTTCTTC
NA	NA	TRBV5-1	TRBJ2-7	CASSLEFSRTALEQYF	TGCGCCAGCAGCTTGGAATTTTCGCGGACTGCTTTGGAGCAGTACTTC
NA	NA	TRBV6-5	TRBJ2-7	CASIPGQTYEQYF	TGTGCCAGCATCCCCGGCCAGACCTACGAGCAGTACTTC
NA	TRBD2	TRBV4-2	TRBJ2-3	CASSQDLRRGSSSTDTQYF	TGTGCCAGCAGCCAAGATCTACGGCGGGGGAGTTCTAGCACAGATACGCAGTATTTT
NA	NA	TRBV15	TRBJ1-5	CATRAGVQPQHF	TGTGCCACCAGGGCAGGGGTTCAGCCCCAGCATTTT
NA	NA	TRBV5-1	TRBJ2-5	CASSLGTTGGTQYF	TGCGCCAGCAGCTTGGGGACTACTGGTGGGACCCAGTACTTC
once	TRBD2	TRBV10-3	TRBJ2-1	CAISGGSYNEQFF	TGTGCCATTAGCGGGGGGTCCTACAATGAGCAGTTCTTC
NA	TRBD1	TRBV10-2	TRBJ2-3	CASRDRHSTDTQYF	TGCGCCAGCAGGGACAGGCATAGCACAGATACGCAGTATTTT
NA	TRBD2	TRBV3-1/TRBV3-2	TRBJ2-7	CASSPLAGGGEQYF	TGTGCCAGCAGCCCCTTAGCGGGAGGGGGAGAGCAGTACTTC
NA	NA	TRBV30	TRBJ1-5	CAWSVPYPGNQPQHF	TGTGCCTGGAGTGTACCTTATCCGGGCAATCAGCCCCAGCATTTT
NA	TRBD2	TRBV19	TRBJ2-4	CASSTAGGGGIQYF	TGTGCCAGTAGTACCGCGGGAGGGGGTGGCATTCAGTACTTC
NA	NA	TRBV6-4	TRBJ2-1	CASSTDRYNEQFF	TGTGCCAGCAGCACTGACAGATACAATGAGCAGTTCTTC
once	NA	TRBV7-8	TRBJ1-2	CASSLALRNYGYTF	TGTGCCAGCAGCTTAGCGCTCAGGAACTATGGCTACACCTTC
once	NA	TRBV7-2	TRBJ1-5	CASSLGRPGSNQPQHF	TGTGCCAGCAGCTTAGGTCGACCAGGGAGCAATCAGCCCCAGCATTTT
NA	NA	TRBV29-1	TRBJ2-1	CSVEGDRSYNEQFF	TGCAGCGTTGAGGGTGACAGGAGCTACAATGAGCAGTTCTTC
NA	NA	TRBV12-5	TRBJ2-6	CASGSVRPSGANVLTF	TGTGCTAGTGGCTCCGTGAGGCCCTCTGGGGCCAACGTCCTGACTTTC
once	NA	TRBV9	TRBJ1-2	CASSVGPIHGYTF	TGTGCCAGCAGCGTAGGCCCTATCCATGGCTACACCTTC
NA	NA	TRBV4-2	TRBJ1-4	CASSQDITGHNEKLFF	TGTGCCAGCAGCCAAGATATTACGGGGCATAATGAAAAACTGTTTTTT
NA	TRBD1	TRBV18	TRBJ2-3	CASSQGQGGTDTQYF	TGTGCCAGCTCACAGGGACAGGGGGGCACAGATACGCAGTATTTT
NA	TRBD1	TRBV18	TRBJ1-2	CASSRDRGYTF	TGTGCCAGCTCACGGGACAGGGGCTACACCTTC
NA	NA	TRBV28	TRBJ2-7	CASSFPPGLPYEQYF	TGTGCCAGCAGTTTCCCCCCGGGCCTCCCCTACGAGCAGTACTTC
NA	NA	TRBV3-1/TRBV3-2	TRBJ1-2	CASSTAAYGYTF	TGTGCCAGCAGCACGGCAGCCTATGGCTACACCTTC
NA	TRBD1	TRBV9	TRBJ2-1	CASSPRQGAGEQFF	TGTGCCAGCAGCCCACGACAGGGGGCCGGTGAGCAGTTCTTC
NA	TRBD1	TRBV6-1	TRBJ1-5	CASSLGTDSNQPQHF	TGTGCCAGCAGTTTAGGGACAGATAGCAATCAGCCCCAGCATTTT
NA	NA	TRBV4-1	TRBJ2-4	CASSQGDGESIQYF	TGCGCCAGCAGCCAAGGGGACGGCGAGAGCATTCAGTACTTC
NA	TRBD1	TRBV7-9	TRBJ1-5	CASSRTGEINQPQHF	TGTGCCAGCAGCCGGACAGGGGAGATCAATCAGCCCCAGCATTTT
NA	NA	TRBV3-1/TRBV3-2	TRBJ2-7	CASSQVVEGAYEQYF	TGTGCCAGCAGCCAAGTGGTGGAGGGGGCCTACGAGCAGTACTTC
NA	NA	TRBV9	TRBJ2-3	CASSQDGSLQTDTQYF	TGTGCCAGCAGTCAGGACGGGTCCCTTCAAACAGATACGCAGTATTTT
NA	NA	TRBV5-1	TRBJ1-6	CASSLIMSSYNSPLHF	TGCGCCAGCAGCTTGATCATGAGCTCCTATAATTCACCCCTCCACTTT